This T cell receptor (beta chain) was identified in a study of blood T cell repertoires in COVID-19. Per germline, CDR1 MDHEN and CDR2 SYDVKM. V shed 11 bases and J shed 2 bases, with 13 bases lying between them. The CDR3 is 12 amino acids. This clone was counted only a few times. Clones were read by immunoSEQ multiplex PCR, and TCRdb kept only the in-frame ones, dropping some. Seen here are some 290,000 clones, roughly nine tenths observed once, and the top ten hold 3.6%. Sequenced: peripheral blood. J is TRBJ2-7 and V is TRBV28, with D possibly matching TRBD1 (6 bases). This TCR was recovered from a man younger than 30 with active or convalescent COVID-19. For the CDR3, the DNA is TGTGCCGTACAGGGTCGTACCTACGAGCAGTACTTC. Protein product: CAVQGRTYEQYF. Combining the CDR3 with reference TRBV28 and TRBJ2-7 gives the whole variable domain DVKVTQSSRYLVKRTGEKVFLECVQDMDHENMFWYRQDPGLGLRLIYFSYDVKMKEKGDIPEGYSVSREKKERFSLILESASTNQTSMYLCAVQGRTYEQYFGPGTRLTVT.